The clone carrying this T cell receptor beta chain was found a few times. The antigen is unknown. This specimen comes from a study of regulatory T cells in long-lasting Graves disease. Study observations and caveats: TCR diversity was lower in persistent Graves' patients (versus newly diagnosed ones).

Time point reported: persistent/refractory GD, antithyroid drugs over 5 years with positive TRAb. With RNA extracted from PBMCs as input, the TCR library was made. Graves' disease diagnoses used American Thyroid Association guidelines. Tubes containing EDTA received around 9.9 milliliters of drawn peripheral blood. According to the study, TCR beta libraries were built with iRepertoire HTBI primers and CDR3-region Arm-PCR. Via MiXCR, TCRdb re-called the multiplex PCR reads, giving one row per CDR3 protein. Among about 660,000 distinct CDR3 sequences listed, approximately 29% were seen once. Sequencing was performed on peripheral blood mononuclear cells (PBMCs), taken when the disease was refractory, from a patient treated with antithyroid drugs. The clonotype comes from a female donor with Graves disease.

CDR3 nucleotides: TGTGCCAGCAGTGAAGCCTTCTCCGGGGACTCTGGAAACACCATATATTTT. Amino acids: CASSEAFSGDSGNTIYF. The chain joins TRBV2 to TRBJ1-3; no clear D. This CDR3 region has 17 residues. Germline CDR1 reads SNHLY; CDR2 reads FYNNEI. V dropped 0 bases and J dropped 0 bases, with 12 bases sitting between them.